This T cell receptor beta chain came from a study of spatial heterogeneity in lung cancer. Study-wide background: A unique TCR and UMI combination showed up more than ten times in raw reads, on average.

As for time point: sample taken at primary tumor resection. The donor group consisted of some 70 patients who had untreated, early-stage non-small cell lung cancer. Every cDNA TCR molecule received its own unique molecular identifier. TCRdb ran MiXCR on the 5' RACE reads and lists one entry per CDR3 protein. This table has about 39,000 distinct CDR3 sequences, 3% to 3.5% appearing once. V lost 8 bases and J 6 bases, leaving 5 bases between the germline ends. Germline loops: CDR1 MNHEY, CDR2 SVGAGI. The CDR3 has 9 residues. The clonotype originates from a male donor with early-stage non-small cell lung cancer. The chain carries TRBV6-5 and TRBJ2-7; unclear D gene. The starting material was normal lung tissue next to the tumor, obtained at surgery. Here the CDR3 reads CASGVEQYF. CDR3 nucleotide sequence: TGTGCCAGCGGGGTCGAGCAGTACTTC.